Presented here are 13 T cell receptor beta chains from one specimen sequenced in a study of cytomegalovirus exposure and HLA in healthy donors (dated by TCRdb to between 2016 and 2019). The library came from the immunoSEQ multiplex PCR assay. For the multiplex PCR, a mixture combining 60 forward primers for TCR Vbeta segments and 13 reverse primers for TCR Jbeta segments was used. The source is immuneACCESS, and TCRdb retained only in-frame sequences with V and J called. Part of the clones is not carried over; for the studies checked, unresolved V genes explain less than half of this, and the remainder is unexplained. The sample data list roughly 140,000 clones, and around 60% of these were observed just once. 6% to 8.5% of the sample is taken by the ten largest. Sequencing was carried out using PBMCs. The receptor set was obtained from a woman between 55 and 75 years old in good health and CMV-seropositive.

V is TRBV18 and J is TRBJ1-4; D perhaps matches TRBD1 (5 bases). Germline V gene lookup returns CDR1 KGHSH and CDR2 LQKENI. Trimming cost V 6 bases and J 7 bases, with 12 bases left between them. The CDR3 contains 13 residues. The CDR3 nucleotides read TGTGCCAGCTCGCGGGACGCGGGTGAAAAACTGTTTTTT. It codes for CASSRDAGEKLFF.

The table lists this clone with a count of one. The gene calls are TRBV30 and TRBJ2-1; a weak D match, TRBD2 (5 bases). The germline V gene encodes CDR1 GTSNPN and CDR2 SVGIG (reference sequence). V lost 3 bases to trimming and J lost 3 bases, with 6 bases between them. The CDR3 covers 12 residues. CDR3 sequence: CAWRDFYNEQFF. DNA for the CDR3: TGTGCCTGGAGGGACTTCTACAATGAGCAGTTCTTC.

V is TRBV28 and J is TRBJ2-3, with 7 bases lining up with TRBD1. From germline, CDR1 is MDHEN and CDR2 SYDVKM. The CDR3 is 14 residues long. V shed 6 bases and J 4 bases; nucleotides not matched to a gene: 7. The CDR3, as DNA: TGTGCCAGCAGACCGACAGGGTTGGCAGATACGCAGTATTTT. It codes for CASRPTGLADTQYF.

The chain combines TRBV2 with TRBJ1-1, with D possibly being TRBD1 (5 bases). This CDR3 is 12 amino acids long. Germline loops: CDR1 SNHLY, CDR2 FYNNEI. V was pared by 7 bases and J by 2 bases, with 8 bases between. In DNA form, the CDR3 reads TGTGCCAGCACACAGGCCAACACTGAAGCTTTCTTT. This codes for CASTQANTEAFF.

The gene calls are TRBV9 and TRBJ2-3; TRBD1 matches 9 bases. V was clipped by 3 bases and J by 4 bases; unmatched bases: 9. CDR1 is SGDLS and CDR2 is YYNGEE in the germline V gene. The CDR3 extends over 16 amino acids. CDR3 bases: TGTGCCAGCAGCGCCGGACCGGGACAGGGAGCAGATACGCAGTATTTT. Translated, it gives CASSAGPGQGADTQYF.

This sequence joins TRBV28 and TRBJ2-2; maybe TRBD1 (5 bases). Between the trimmed V and J ends, which lost 8 bases and 2 bases, there was a span of 12 bases. Looked up from germline, CDR1 is MDHEN and CDR2 is SYDVKM. The CDR3 loop spans 14 amino acids. As DNA, the CDR3 is TGTGCCAGCTTGGGGCTCATAAACACCGGGGAGCTGTTTTTT. It specifies CASLGLINTGELFF.

The J gene is TRBJ2-3, the V gene TRBV5-1; TRBD1 matches 10 bases. CDR3 length: 15 amino acids. CDR1 is SGHRS, CDR2 YFSETQ, per germline. Unmatched junction bases numbered 4, after V lost 2 bases and J lost 4 bases. This CDR3 reads CASSFDRGRADTQYF. The CDR3 DNA follows: TGCGCCAGCAGCTTCGACAGGGGGCGCGCAGATACGCAGTATTTT.

This rearrangement joins TRBV9 to TRBJ2-3; 10 nucleotides match TRBD2. The ends lost 0 bases at V and 5 bases at J; junction bases unmatched: 0. Looked up from germline, CDR1 is SGDLS and CDR2 is YYNGEE. There are 14 residues in the CDR3. DNA of the CDR3: TGTGCCAGCAGCGTAGGACTAGCGGGAGATACGCAGTATTTT. Residues: CASSVGLAGDTQYF.

J is TRBJ1-1 and V is TRBV5-4, with TRBD1 as a possible D gene (6 bases). The germline V and J ends were trimmed by 0 bases and 3 bases, with 12 bases remaining between them. CDR1 is SGHNT and CDR2 is YYREEE in the germline V gene (reference sequence). This CDR3 spans 15 amino acids. The CDR3 region has the DNA TGTGCCAGCAGCTTGGACAGGGTTGTGTACACTGAAGCTTTCTTT. Amino acid sequence: CASSLDRVVYTEAFF.

This clone has just one count. This chain uses TRBV11-2 with TRBJ2-3, with D perhaps matching TRBD1 (6 bases). The germline V gene has CDR1 SGHAT and CDR2 FQNNGV. The CDR3 is made up of 15 amino acids. Trimming shortened V by 3 bases and J by 2 bases, and 12 bases separated the two germline ends. CDR3 nucleotides: TGTGCCAGCAGCTTTCCAGGGGCTTACACAGATACGCAGTATTTT. It yields the protein CASSFPGAYTDTQYF.

Only one count was recorded for this clone. The V call is TRBV7-9, the J call TRBJ2-5; D gene ambiguous. Germline V gene data show CDR1 as SEHNR and CDR2 as FQNEAQ (reference sequence). The CDR3 runs to 11 residues. The V end lost 5 bases, the J end lost 5 bases, and 6 bases lay between the germline ends. The CDR3 region has the DNA TGTGCCAGCAGCCCGGTGGAGACCCAGTACTTC. Encoded protein: CASSPVETQYF.

This chain connects TRBV28 to TRBJ1-2, with TRBD1 as a possible D gene (6 bases). The CDR3 spans 17 residues. Germline-derived CDR1 and CDR2 are MDHEN and SYDVKM. Trimming took off 9 bases at V and 4 bases at J, with 27 bases between the two ends. The chain's CDR3 is CARRPRGGGRHIYGYTF. The CDR3 DNA sequence: TGTGCCAGACGTCCGAGAGGGGGGGGGCGACACATCTATGGCTACACCTTC.

Here the CDR3 reads CASFSLGGGGPQETQYF. In DNA form, the CDR3 reads TGTGCCAGCTTCTCCCTGGGGGGCGGGGGACCCCAAGAGACCCAGTACTTC. The genes are TRBV28 and TRBJ2-5, with D tentatively TRBD2 (7 bases). Deletions cut 8 bases from V and 1 base from J, with 23 bases between. Germline values: CDR1 MDHEN, CDR2 SYDVKM. This CDR3 is built from 17 residues.